These 5 T cell receptor beta chains were all obtained from the same sample, sequenced in a study of blood T cells in healthy people across ages. PCR was performed a second time for roughly 7 to 11 cycles using a sample-barcoded 5' primer and a J-beta primer mix. TCRdb reanalysed the 5' RACE reads using MiXCR and keeps one entry per CDR3 protein. Here the sample spans 450,000 to 700,000 distinct CDR3 sequences, roughly a quarter being singletons. The sequenced sample consisted of blood. The source is a woman between 65 and 79 years old in good health.

The genes are TRBV7-8 and TRBJ2-3; D gene unclear. Trimming pared 1 base from V and 0 bases from J, leaving 14 bases between. Germline CDR1 SGHVS, CDR2 FQNEAQ. The CDR3 is made up of 17 amino acids. DNA for the CDR3: TGTGCCAGCAGCTTAGTTAAGACACGCCTCAGCACAGATACGCAGTATTTT. It translates to CASSLVKTRLSTDTQYF. Based on the CDR3 plus reference TRBV7-8 and TRBJ2-3, the full variable domain is GAGVSQSPRYKVAKRGQDVALRCDPISGHVSLFWYQQALGQGPEFLTYFQNEAQLDKSGLPSDRFFAERPEGSVSTLKIQRTQQEDSAVYLCASSLVKTRLSTDTQYFGPGTRLTVL.

This clonotype was observed a handful of times. This chain's CDR3 is CASSLVWTGERETQYF. In DNA form, the CDR3 reads TGTGCCAGCAGCTTAGTATGGACAGGGGAGAGAGAGACCCAGTACTTC. V usage is TRBV7-9 and J usage is TRBJ2-5; 9 bases map to TRBD1. The CDR3 is made up of 16 amino acids. V shed 1 base, J shed 4 bases, and the junction held 7 bases outside the gene matches. Germline V gives CDR1 SEHNR, CDR2 FQNEAQ (reference sequence).

This clonotype has just a few counts. This sequence joins TRBV7-2 and TRBJ2-7; 7 bases match TRBD2. With V trimmed by 1 base and J by 13 bases, 16 bases remained unmatched. This CDR3 spans 15 amino acids. Germline CDR1 reads SGHTA; CDR2 reads FQGNSA. The CDR3 sequence: CASSLEAGDGSGHYF. CDR3 in DNA: TGTGCCAGCAGCTTAGAGGCGGGAGACGGTTCCGGGCATTACTTC.

This clonotype came up a few times. CDR3 residues: CASSASPQETQYF. The DNA of the CDR3 is TGCGCCAGCAGCGCCTCTCCCCAAGAGACCCAGTACTTC. V and J are TRBV5-1 and TRBJ2-5; D not resolved. The CDR3 is 13 amino acids. Trimming cost V 4 bases and J 1 base, with 8 bases left between them. Per germline, CDR1 SGHRS and CDR2 YFSETQ.

This clonotype was detected a few times. The rearrangement uses TRBV29-1 and TRBJ2-5; D not certain. Germline loops: CDR1 SQVTM, CDR2 ANQGSEA. This CDR3 region has 14 residues. The V and J ends lost 4 bases and 1 base respectively, with 13 bases between them. This chain's CDR3 is CSVVVPNLQETQYF. DNA for the CDR3: TGCAGCGTTGTAGTTCCGAACCTCCAAGAGACCCAGTACTTC.